These T cell receptor beta chains were read from a single sample in a study of shared clonotypes between healthy human individuals. The data were produced by immunoSEQ multiplex PCR, yet TCRdb's version contains in-frame clones alone and is incomplete. The sample gives some 2,000,000 clones, 85% to 95% of which show up once; roughly 1% is in the top ten. Sequencing was carried out using naive CD8+ T cells sorted from blood. These receptors were obtained from a man aged 18-30 years in good health. Both conserved end residues are part of each CDR3. D genes are given only for firm matches. The size field is filled for only some rows; it gives once, few, many or a size class.

J: TRBJ2-1
D: TRBD2
V: TRBV6-6
size: NA
CDR3: CASSYQRELANEQFF
DNA: TGTGCCAGCAGTTACCAGCGGGAGCTCGCCAATGAGCAGTTCTTC

J: TRBJ2-4
D: TRBD2
V: TRBV27
size: once
CDR3: CASRSGSGGEMVAKNIQYF
DNA: TGTGCCAGCAGAAGCGGTAGCGGGGGGGAGATGGTGGCCAAAAACATTCAGTACTTC

J: TRBJ1-1
D: NA
V: TRBV7-9
size: once
CDR3: CASSLTPGPEAFF
DNA: TGTGCCAGCAGCTTAACCCCCGGACCTGAAGCTTTCTTT

J: TRBJ2-7
D: TRBD1
V: TRBV27
size: NA
CDR3: CASSSTGQPYEQYF
DNA: TGTGCCAGCAGTTCGACAGGGCAACCCTACGAGCAGTACTTC

J: TRBJ2-1
D: NA
V: TRBV7-8
size: NA
CDR3: CASSIDPFDVTYNEQFF
DNA: TGTGCCAGCAGCATCGACCCGTTCGATGTAACCTACAATGAGCAGTTCTTC

J: TRBJ1-1
D: NA
V: TRBV6-1
size: once
CDR3: CASSDEDMNTEAFF
DNA: TGTGCCAGCAGTGATGAGGACATGAACACTGAAGCTTTCTTT

J: TRBJ2-2
D: TRBD2
V: TRBV7-6
size: NA
CDR3: CASRDGLAGGPSADTGELFF
DNA: TGTGCCAGCAGAGACGGACTAGCGGGAGGGCCGAGTGCGGACACCGGGGAGCTGTTTTTT

J: TRBJ2-7
D: TRBD2
V: TRBV6-6
size: NA
CDR3: CASSYGIAGVYEQYF
DNA: TGTGCCAGCAGTTACGGGATAGCGGGAGTATACGAGCAGTACTTC

J: TRBJ1-2
D: NA
V: TRBV5-1
size: NA
CDR3: CASSLVQTADYGYTF
DNA: TGCGCCAGCAGCTTGGTACAGACGGCGGACTATGGCTACACCTTC

J: TRBJ2-7
D: TRBD1
V: TRBV27
size: NA
CDR3: CASSLGQGVYEQYF
DNA: TGTGCCAGCAGCCTAGGACAGGGAGTCTACGAGCAGTACTTC

J: TRBJ2-7
D: NA
V: TRBV6-5
size: NA
CDR3: CASSYGAGQSEQYF
DNA: TGTGCCAGCAGTTACGGGGCAGGGCAGTCGGAGCAGTACTTC

J: TRBJ1-2
D: TRBD1
V: TRBV5-4
size: NA
CDR3: CASSQWTGLNYGYTF
DNA: TGTGCCAGCAGCCAATGGACAGGGCTAAACTATGGCTACACCTTC

J: TRBJ1-2
D: NA
V: TRBV27
size: NA
CDR3: CASSWNGRTVGNGYTF
DNA: TGTGCCAGCAGTTGGAACGGACGCACAGTGGGGAATGGCTACACCTTC

J: TRBJ2-2
D: NA
V: TRBV7-6
size: NA
CDR3: CASSLLSGSSAGELFF
DNA: TGTGCCAGCAGCTTACTCTCGGGGTCGAGCGCCGGGGAGCTGTTTTTT

J: TRBJ2-1
D: TRBD2
V: TRBV19
size: NA
CDR3: CASSTPGLADMGEQFF
DNA: TGTGCCAGTAGTACACCGGGACTAGCGGACATGGGGGAGCAGTTCTTC

J: TRBJ2-7
D: NA
V: TRBV7-9
size: NA
CDR3: CASSFPSSYEQYF
DNA: TGTGCCAGCAGCTTTCCCTCCTCCTACGAGCAGTACTTC

J: TRBJ2-3
D: NA
V: TRBV7-9
size: NA
CDR3: CASSLEEWGAFTDTQYF
DNA: TGTGCCAGCAGCTTAGAGGAGTGGGGGGCTTTCACAGATACGCAGTATTTT

J: TRBJ1-4
D: NA
V: TRBV13
size: NA
CDR3: CASSNSPDGDEKLFF
DNA: TGTGCCAGCAGCAACTCCCCGGACGGGGATGAAAAACTGTTTTTT

J: TRBJ2-2
D: TRBD1
V: TRBV12-5
size: NA
CDR3: CASGLDAGTGSLGELFF
DNA: TGTGCTAGTGGTTTGGACGCCGGGACAGGCTCACTCGGGGAGCTGTTTTTT

J: TRBJ2-1
D: TRBD1
V: TRBV6-5
size: NA
CDR3: CASSGTDSYNEQFF
DNA: TGTGCCAGCAGTGGGACAGACTCCTACAATGAGCAGTTCTTC

J: TRBJ2-5
D: NA
V: TRBV30
size: NA
CDR3: CAWSWEETQYF
DNA: TGTGCCTGGAGTTGGGAAGAGACCCAGTACTTC

J: TRBJ1-3
D: NA
V: TRBV30
size: NA
CDR3: CAWSETATGNTIYF
DNA: TGTGCCTGGAGTGAGACAGCGACTGGAAACACCATATATTTT

J: TRBJ1-2
D: NA
V: TRBV6-5
size: NA
CDR3: CASYPGRADGYTF
DNA: TGTGCCAGCTATCCGGGCAGGGCGGATGGCTACACCTTC

J: TRBJ2-3
D: NA
V: TRBV13
size: NA
CDR3: CASSLASGLRTDTQYF
DNA: TGTGCCAGCAGCTTAGCCAGCGGATTACGCACAGATACGCAGTATTTT

J: TRBJ2-7
D: NA
V: TRBV7-9
size: once
CDR3: CASSLPTGSSYEQYF
DNA: TGTGCCAGCAGTTTGCCGACAGGAAGCTCCTACGAGCAGTACTTC

J: TRBJ2-7
D: TRBD1
V: TRBV5-8
size: NA
CDR3: CASSLDRASYEQYF
DNA: TGTGCCAGCAGCCTGGACAGGGCCTCCTACGAGCAGTACTTC

J: TRBJ1-4
D: NA
V: TRBV28
size: once
CDR3: CASRSLGENEKLFF
DNA: TGTGCCAGCCGATCCTTGGGGGAGAATGAAAAACTGTTTTTT

J: TRBJ2-3
D: NA
V: TRBV5-1
size: once
CDR3: CASSLEISTDTQYF
DNA: TGCGCCAGCAGCTTGGAGATTAGCACAGATACGCAGTATTTT

J: TRBJ2-1
D: NA
V: TRBV6-1
size: NA
CDR3: CASSDPREVNEQFF
DNA: TGTGCCAGCAGTGACCCGAGGGAGGTCAATGAGCAGTTCTTC

J: TRBJ2-7
D: NA
V: TRBV11-2
size: NA
CDR3: CASSGGIPYEQYF
DNA: TGTGCCAGCAGCGGAGGGATACCTTACGAGCAGTACTTC

J: TRBJ2-7
D: NA
V: TRBV4-1
size: NA
CDR3: CASSPSKGSSYEQYF
DNA: TGCGCCAGCAGCCCATCGAAAGGGAGCTCCTACGAGCAGTACTTC

J: TRBJ2-7
D: NA
V: TRBV4-1
size: NA
CDR3: CASSPGPFYEQYF
DNA: TGCGCCAGCAGCCCCGGGCCCTTCTACGAGCAGTACTTC

J: TRBJ2-5
D: TRBD1
V: TRBV11-2
size: NA
CDR3: CASSSRTGGRETQYF
DNA: TGTGCCAGCAGCTCAAGGACAGGGGGCAGGGAGACCCAGTACTTC

J: TRBJ2-3
D: NA
V: TRBV30
size: once
CDR3: CAWSVRGDTQYF
DNA: TGTGCCTGGAGTGTCCGGGGGGATACGCAGTATTTT

J: TRBJ2-7
D: NA
V: TRBV6-1
size: NA
CDR3: CASSGGYEQYF
DNA: TGTGCCAGCAGTGGCGGCTACGAGCAGTACTTC

J: TRBJ2-5
D: TRBD2
V: TRBV2
size: NA
CDR3: CASQDGRGGLKGTQYF
DNA: TGTGCCAGCCAGGACGGGCGGGGGGGCCTTAAAGGGACCCAGTACTTC

J: TRBJ2-7
D: TRBD2
V: TRBV4-1
size: NA
CDR3: CASSQLAGTTYEQYF
DNA: TGCGCCAGCAGCCAACTAGCGGGAACAACGTACGAGCAGTACTTC

J: TRBJ1-2
D: NA
V: TRBV28
size: once
CDR3: CASSLSSGGYGYTF
DNA: TGTGCCAGCAGTTTAAGCTCGGGGGGCTATGGCTACACCTTC

J: TRBJ2-3
D: NA
V: TRBV9
size: NA
CDR3: CASSYETSTDTQYF
DNA: TGTGCCAGCAGCTATGAAACTAGCACAGATACGCAGTATTTT

J: TRBJ2-7
D: NA
V: TRBV11-2
size: NA
CDR3: CASSLVSVSIHEQYF
DNA: TGTGCCAGCAGCTTAGTTTCCGTCAGTATACACGAGCAGTACTTC

J: TRBJ2-7
D: TRBD1
V: TRBV5-4
size: NA
CDR3: CASSLGQGFGSYEQYF
DNA: TGTGCCAGCAGCTTGGGACAGGGGTTTGGGTCCTACGAGCAGTACTTC

J: TRBJ1-5
D: NA
V: TRBV2
size: NA
CDR3: CASTTGIHSNQPQHF
DNA: TGTGCCAGCACTACAGGGATTCATAGCAATCAGCCCCAGCATTTT

J: TRBJ2-7
D: NA
V: TRBV15
size: once
CDR3: CATSRARAGITYEQYF
DNA: TGTGCCACCAGCAGAGCGCGGGCAGGGATTACCTACGAGCAGTACTTC